A single sample is the source of the 14 T cell receptor beta chains below, sequenced in a study of response to subunit inactivated influenza vaccine. TCRdb re-analysed the RT-PCR reads in MiXCR, keeping a single row per CDR3 protein. The sample lists fewer than 650,000 distinct CDR3 sequences, 10% to 15% occurring once. The material was PBMCs from blood, obtained roughly 6 weeks after vaccination. The receptors derive from a man aged 45 to 65 who received an inactivated influenza vaccine.

This clonotype came up a few times. This chain links TRBV20-1 with TRBJ2-7; TRBD1 matches at 8 bases. The CDR3 covers 16 residues. The germline gives CDR1 DFQATT, CDR2 SNEGSKA (reference sequence). Trimming at V came to 0 bases and at J to 0 bases, leaving 7 bases not matched to a gene. The CDR3 DNA sequence: TGCAGTGCTAGAGACGGACAGGGACCTTACTCCTACGAGCAGTACTTC. It is translated as CSARDGQGPYSYEQYF.

This clonotype has just a few counts. V and J are TRBV20-1 and TRBJ2-1, with 11 bases identical to TRBD1. V shed 0 bases, J shed 0 bases, and the junction held 7 bases outside the gene matches. This CDR3 has 18 residues. Germline CDR1 reads DFQATT; CDR2 reads SNEGSKA (reference sequence). The DNA for the CDR3 is TGCAGTGCTAGAGACCGGGACAGGGGGACCAGCTCCTACAATGAGCAGTTCTTC. Protein product: CSARDRDRGTSSYNEQFF.

The chain joins TRBV20-1 to TRBJ2-5; no firm D call. The CDR3 contains 13 residues. Germline lookup yields CDR1 DFQATT and CDR2 SNEGSKA (reference sequence). V was shortened by 0 bases and J by 5 bases, with 10 bases between the two germline ends. Written as DNA, the CDR3 is TGCAGTGCTAGAGATCTCATGTTGGAGACCCAGTACTTC. Amino acid sequence: CSARDLMLETQYF.

Ten or more counts support this clonotype. This chain uses TRBV5-1 with TRBJ1-2, with no clear D. CDR3 size: 13 residues. The germline V gene has CDR1 SGHRS and CDR2 YFSETQ. V was pared by 2 bases and J by 2 bases, with 7 bases between. CDR3 loop: CASSFEDNYGYTF. CDR3 bases: TGCGCCAGCAGCTTTGAGGACAACTATGGCTACACCTTC.

This rearrangement joins TRBV9 to TRBJ2-5, with D perhaps TRBD1 or TRBD2 (5 bases each). Germline-derived CDR1 and CDR2 are SGDLS and YYNGEE. The length of the CDR3 is 16 residues. Trimming cost V 3 bases and J 2 bases, with 17 bases left between them. Here the CDR3 reads CASSDLEAGRQETQYF. The CDR3 nucleotides read TGTGCCAGCAGCGATTTAGAAGCAGGGAGACAAGAGACCCAGTACTTC.

The V gene is TRBV4-2, the J gene TRBJ2-1; 7 bases map to TRBD1. The CDR3 has 16 amino acids. Looked up from germline, CDR1 is LGHNA and CDR2 is YNFKEQ. Trimming removed 0 bases from V and 12 bases from J; junction bases left unmatched: 14. Here the CDR3 reads CASSQDLVGQALGQFF. DNA of the CDR3: TGTGCCAGCAGCCAAGATTTAGTAGGACAGGCCTTAGGGCAGTTCTTC.

Many counts were recorded for this clonotype. CDR3 sequence reads: CSARDHIDRAATNEKLFF. CDR3 nucleotides: TGCAGTGCTAGAGATCATATTGACAGGGCGGCAACTAATGAAAAACTGTTTTTT. The gene calls are TRBV20-1 and TRBJ1-4; 7 bases are a match to TRBD1. V lost 0 bases to trimming and J lost 0 bases; unmatched junction nucleotides: 10. Germline CDR1 DFQATT, CDR2 SNEGSKA (reference sequence). The CDR3 contains 18 residues.

The V gene is TRBV3-1, the J gene TRBJ1-1, with a weak D call TRBD1 (6 bases). Germline CDR1 and CDR2: LGHDT and YNNKEL (reference sequence). Deletions cut 4 bases from V and 0 bases from J, with 15 bases between. The CDR3 is 16 amino acids. CDR3: CASSPGGHVMNTEAFF. DNA of the CDR3: TGTGCCAGCAGCCCCGGGGGGCACGTTATGAACACTGAAGCTTTCTTT. Looking up the rest from reference TRBV3-1 and TRBJ1-1 gives the full variable domain: DTAVSQTPKYLVTQMGNDKSIKCEQNLGHDTMYWYKQDSKKFLKIMFSYNNKELIINETVPNRFSPKSPDKAHLNLHINSLELGDSAVYFCASSPGGHVMNTEAFFGQGTRLTVV.

This clonotype has a count of ten or more. The rearrangement links TRBV10-3 to TRBJ2-5, with a weak D call TRBD2 (7 bases). The V gene lost 2 bases and the J gene lost 1 base, with 8 bases spanning the gap. CDR3 length: 14 residues. CDR1 ENHRY and CDR2 SYGVKD come from the germline V gene. The CDR3 reads CAISERGAQETQYF. The CDR3 DNA follows: TGTGCCATCAGTGAGCGGGGGGCCCAAGAGACCCAGTACTTC.

This clonotype was seen a few times. The chain has TRBV15 and TRBJ2-5; the D gene could be TRBD1 or TRBD2 (9 bases each). Germline-derived CDR1 and CDR2 are LNHNV and YYDKDF (reference sequence). CDR3 length: 15 residues. V was shortened by 5 bases and J by 4 bases, with 17 bases between the two germline ends. CDR3 loop: CATSGQGRGGETQYF. CDR3 bases: TGTGCCACCAGCGGACAGGGGCGGGGGGGAGAGACCCAGTACTTC.

The sample holds a few counts of this clonotype. The genes are TRBV7-2 and TRBJ1-1; D gene unclear. V was shortened by 1 base and J by 7 bases, with 7 bases between the two germline ends. In germline, CDR1 is SGHTA, CDR2 FQGNSA. This CDR3 region has 12 residues. CDR3 coding DNA: TGTGCCAGCAGCTTAGATCTAGGTGAAGCTTTCTTT. This sequence encodes CASSLDLGEAFF.

This clonotype has more than one count but fewer than ten. The genes are TRBV5-1 and TRBJ1-1; D possibly corresponds to TRBD1 (6 bases). Trimming removed 6 bases at V and 0 bases at J, with 15 bases between. CDR3 length: 15 amino acids. Looked up from germline, CDR1 is SGHRS and CDR2 is YFSETQ. This CDR3 reads CASTPMGQMNTEAFF. The CDR3 DNA follows: TGCGCCAGCACCCCCATGGGACAAATGAACACTGAAGCTTTCTTT.

Many counts were recorded for this clonotype. The chain employs TRBV12-3 or TRBV12-4 and TRBJ1-2; D may be TRBD1 (6 bases). The CDR3 extends over 13 amino acids. V was shortened by 7 bases and J by 4 bases, with 13 bases between the two germline ends. The CDR3 coding sequence is TGTGCCAGCACCTCACAGGGCGTCTATGGCTACACCTTC. Its protein product is CASTSQGVYGYTF.

This clonotype appeared a few times. The chain is built from TRBV7-2 and TRBJ2-1, with 10 bases identical to TRBD2. CDR3 length equals 15 residues. V was clipped by 4 bases and J by 10 bases; unmatched bases: 10. Germline CDR1 is SGHTA and CDR2 is FQGNSA. DNA for the CDR3: TGTGCCAGCAGCTCCAGCGGGGGGGCGGATTTAGAGCAGTTCTTC. Encoded protein: CASSSSGGADLEQFF.